One sample yielded the 30 T cell receptor beta chains listed below, sequenced in a study of cytomegalovirus exposure and HLA in healthy donors. Method: immunoSEQ multiplex PCR; TCRdb's copy keeps in-frame clones and lacks some. The sample yields tens of thousands of clones, roughly nine tenths seen once. Sequenced input: PBMCs. All receptors come from a man aged 18 to 35 in good health and CMV-seronegative.

The chain joins TRBV11-2 to TRBJ2-7; D is unclear. CDR1 is SGHAT, CDR2 FQNNGV, per germline. Between the trimmed V and J ends, which lost 3 bases and 6 bases, there was a span of 12 bases. CDR3 length: 13 amino acids. CDR3 loop: CASSFASKSEQYF. CDR3 nucleotide sequence: TGTGCCAGCAGCTTTGCGTCCAAGAGCGAGCAGTACTTC.

This chain uses TRBV7-3 with TRBJ2-1; D remains ambiguous. Per germline, CDR1 SGHTA and CDR2 FQGTGA. The CDR3 has 14 amino acids. Trimming took off 1 base at V and 2 bases at J, with 6 bases between the two ends. The CDR3 DNA reads as TGTGCCAGCAGCTTAAGGCAGGCCTACAATGAGCAGTTCTTC. Protein: CASSLRQAYNEQFF.

This clone is a singleton in its sample. The chain links TRBV19 to TRBJ2-5, with a weak D call TRBD2 (6 bases). CDR1 LNHDA and CDR2 SQIVND come from the germline V gene (reference sequence). This CDR3 region has 14 residues. V was cut by 0 bases and J by 4 bases, with 9 bases left in between. CDR3 DNA: TGTGCCAGTAGTATAGATAGCGGATTAGAGACCCAGTACTTC. Residues: CASSIDSGLETQYF.

The genes are TRBV7-2 and TRBJ2-1; 9 nucleotides match TRBD2. The CDR3 covers 15 residues. Looked up from germline, CDR1 is SGHTA and CDR2 is FQGNSA. The ends lost 3 bases at V and 0 bases at J; junction bases unmatched: 0. In DNA form, the CDR3 reads TGTGCCAGCAGCTTTAGCGGGAGCTCCTACAATGAGCAGTTCTTC. It translates to CASSFSGSSYNEQFF.

The J gene is TRBJ2-3, the V gene TRBV6-1; tentatively, D is TRBD2 (6 bases). Germline CDR1 is MNHNS and CDR2 is SASEGT. V was clipped by 3 bases and J by 0 bases, with 10 bases between them. The CDR3 totals 15 residues. DNA for the CDR3: TGTGCCAGCAGTGACCCTAGCGCCAGCACAGATACGCAGTATTTT. This sequence encodes CASSDPSASTDTQYF.

This rearrangement joins TRBV6-1 to TRBJ1-1; D is ambiguous. Trimming took 3 bases from V and 2 from J, leaving 7 bases between them. This CDR3 is built from 13 residues. CDR1 MNHNS and CDR2 SASEGT come from the germline V gene. The CDR3 loop is CASSEQANTEAFF. In DNA form, the CDR3 reads TGTGCCAGCAGTGAGCAAGCTAACACTGAAGCTTTCTTT.

The chain combines TRBV27 with TRBJ2-5, with D possibly matching TRBD1 (6 bases). Germline CDR1 reads MNHEY; CDR2 reads SMNVEV (reference sequence). V lost 2 bases, J lost 1 base, and 20 bases lay in between. The CDR3 totals 18 residues. The CDR3 region is CASSLKVAGDYFQETQYF. The CDR3 DNA follows: TGTGCCAGCAGTTTAAAGGTGGCAGGGGATTATTTCCAAGAGACCCAGTACTTC.

The chain links TRBV7-2 to TRBJ1-5, with unresolved D. The CDR3 extends over 13 amino acids. The V gene lost 3 bases and the J gene lost 2 bases, with 5 bases spanning the gap. Germline CDR1 is SGHTA and CDR2 is FQGNSA. As DNA, the CDR3 is TGTGCCAGCAGCTTGTCCGGCAATCAGCCCCAGCATTTT. Translated, it gives CASSLSGNQPQHF.

The chain couples TRBV28 to TRBJ2-7; unclear D gene. The CDR3 extends over 12 amino acids. Germline lookup yields CDR1 MDHEN and CDR2 SYDVKM. Trimming took 2 bases from V and 4 from J, leaving 6 bases between them. CDR3 in amino acids: CASSLLRYEQYF. The CDR3 region has the DNA TGTGCCAGCAGTTTACTTCGGTACGAGCAGTACTTC.

This rearrangement joins TRBV19 to TRBJ2-2; D unclear. The length of the CDR3 is 14 residues. CDR1 is LNHDA and CDR2 is SQIVND in the germline V gene (reference sequence). Trimming stripped 3 bases from V and 5 bases from J, with 10 bases between. Here the CDR3 DNA reads TGTGCCAGTAGTATCGGTACCAAGACCGGGGAGCTGTTTTTT. This gives the protein CASSIGTKTGELFF.

V gene TRBV2 combines with J gene TRBJ1-5, with TRBD1 matching over 8 bases. After removal of 6 bases from V and 6 bases from J, the junction contained 10 bases not matched to a gene. This CDR3 has 15 residues. CDR1 and CDR2 (germline): SNHLY, FYNNEI. CDR3 sequence reads: CASRGQGAAGQPQHF. DNA of the CDR3: TGTGCCAGCAGAGGACAGGGTGCCGCAGGTCAGCCCCAGCATTTT.

The V and J genes are TRBV19 and TRBJ2-3; 9 bases are a match to TRBD1. This CDR3 region has 13 residues. The V gene's germline CDR1 is LNHDA and CDR2 SQIVND (reference sequence). The trim removed 9 bases at V and 2 bases at J, leaving 3 bases unmatched. The CDR3 DNA reads as TGTGCCAGCGGGACAGGGATCACAGATACGCAGTATTTT. This codes for CASGTGITDTQYF.

This chain joins TRBV27 and TRBJ2-1; 7 bases are a match to TRBD1. This CDR3 has 14 amino acids. V gave up 6 bases and J gave up 2 bases; unmatched junction bases: 4. Germline V gives CDR1 MNHEY, CDR2 SMNVEV (reference sequence). CDR3: CASSMTGPYNEQFF. CDR3 coding DNA: TGTGCCAGCAGCATGACAGGGCCCTACAATGAGCAGTTCTTC.

The chain carries TRBV29-1 and TRBJ1-2; no definite D call. Trimming removed 6 bases at V and 2 bases at J, with 16 bases between. CDR3 size: 14 residues. CDR1 and CDR2 (germline): SQVTM, ANQGSEA. The CDR3, as DNA: TGCAGCGTGCCCGGTGACAACCAAAACTATGGCTACACCTTC. Its translation: CSVPGDNQNYGYTF.

The genes are TRBV5-1 and TRBJ2-5; D gene uncertain. CDR1 SGHRS and CDR2 YFSETQ come from the germline V gene. The CDR3 runs to 14 residues. Trimming shortened V by 5 bases and J by 4 bases, and 15 bases separated the two germline ends. The CDR3 reads CASSSSPPSETQYF. DNA of the CDR3: TGCGCCAGCAGTTCGAGTCCTCCCTCAGAGACCCAGTACTTC. Full variable domain (rest looked up from reference TRBV5-1 and TRBJ2-5): KAGVTQTPRYLIKTRGQQVTLSCSPISGHRSVSWYQQTPGQGLQFLFEYFSETQRNKGNFPGRFSGRQFSNSRSEMNVSTLELGDSALYLCASSSSPPSETQYFGPGTRLLVL.

The rearrangement links TRBV11-2 to TRBJ2-1; 10 bases line up with TRBD2. This CDR3 has 18 residues. CDR1 is SGHAT, CDR2 FQNNGV, per germline. Unmatched junction bases numbered 15, after V lost 4 bases and J lost 6 bases. This CDR3 reads CASSWPPVDSGGGNEQFF. The CDR3 bases are TGTGCCAGCAGCTGGCCTCCCGTTGACAGCGGGGGGGGCAATGAGCAGTTCTTC.

The rearrangement uses TRBV7-9 and TRBJ1-2; a possible D gene is TRBD1 (5 bases). The CDR3 is 14 amino acids. The germline V and J ends were trimmed by 6 bases and 1 base, with 12 bases remaining between them. From germline, CDR1 is SEHNR and CDR2 FQNEAQ (reference sequence). CDR3 DNA sequence: TGTGCCAGCAGTCATCTGACAGTTAACTATGGCTACACCTTC. This gives the protein CASSHLTVNYGYTF.

The chain combines TRBV12-2 with TRBJ1-5; the DNA was not compared with TRBD1, the D call given in the table. TRBV12-2 is a known pseudogene. This CDR3 contains 19 residues. As DNA, the CDR3 is TGTGCAAGTCGCCCCGTCGGGGGGACAGGGGGCGTTATAGGTCAGCCCCAGCATTTT. Protein: CASRPVGGTGGVIGQPQHF.

The rearrangement links TRBV19 to TRBJ2-1, with D possibly matching TRBD2 (5 bases). Germline V CDR1 and CDR2: LNHDA, SQIVND (reference sequence). The ends were cut back, 4 bases at V and 4 bases at J, with 14 bases in the middle. The CDR3 contains 15 residues. CDR3 DNA: TGTGCCAGTAGTACTAGCTGGACGAATTACAATGAGCAGTTCTTC. This encodes CASSTSWTNYNEQFF.

The J gene is TRBJ2-7, the V gene TRBV28; 9 nucleotides line up with TRBD2. The length of the CDR3 is 14 residues. Germline lookup yields CDR1 MDHEN and CDR2 SYDVKM. Trimming at V came to 5 bases and at J to 4 bases, leaving 6 bases not matched to a gene. CDR3 sequence: CASSDSGRLYEQYF. DNA for the CDR3: TGTGCCAGCAGTGATAGCGGGAGACTGTACGAGCAGTACTTC. Drawing the rest from reference TRBV28 and TRBJ2-7, the complete variable domain is DVKVTQSSRYLVKRTGEKVFLECVQDMDHENMFWYRQDPGLGLRLIYFSYDVKMKEKGDIPEGYSVSREKKERFSLILESASTNQTSMYLCASSDSGRLYEQYFGPGTRLTVT.

The chain carries TRBV4-2 and TRBJ2-7; TRBD2 agrees at 7 bases. CDR1 LGHNA and CDR2 YNFKEQ come from the germline V gene. The CDR3 consists of 14 residues. The ends lost 4 bases at V and 5 bases at J; junction bases unmatched: 8. CDR3 sequence (DNA): TGTGCCAGCAGCCGGCTAGCGGTGGCGGACGAGCAGTACTTC. Translation: CASSRLAVADEQYF.

The chain couples TRBV7-2 to TRBJ2-7; D is unclear. This CDR3 spans 11 amino acids. Germline V gene lookup returns CDR1 SGHTA and CDR2 FQGNSA. Trimming took 5 bases from V and 4 from J, leaving 6 bases between them. The CDR3 reads CASSPLYEQYF. The CDR3, as DNA: TGTGCCAGCAGCCCTCTATACGAGCAGTACTTC.

The chain couples TRBV27 to TRBJ2-7, with a possible D match to TRBD2 (5 bases). The V end lost 5 bases, the J end lost 0 bases, and 17 bases lay between the germline ends. Germline V CDR1 and CDR2: MNHEY, SMNVEV (reference sequence). There are 16 residues in the CDR3. The CDR3, as DNA: TGTGCCAGCAGTAACGGACTGACTCTGAGCTCCTACGAGCAGTACTTC. This translates into CASSNGLTLSSYEQYF.

This clone was observed at least ten times. V usage is TRBV7-3 and J usage is TRBJ1-1; D unclear. Trimming took off 5 bases at V and 4 bases at J, with 11 bases between the two ends. CDR3 size: 13 residues. Germline loops: CDR1 SGHTA, CDR2 FQGTGA. CDR3 amino acids: CASSLLLGTEAFF. CDR3 DNA: TGTGCCAGCAGCCTCCTCCTCGGCACTGAAGCTTTCTTT.

The chain is built from TRBV5-4 and TRBJ2-3; D is perhaps TRBD2 (6 bases). From germline, CDR1 is SGHNT and CDR2 YYREEE (reference sequence). Deletions cut 7 bases from V and 6 bases from J, with 12 bases between. This CDR3 comprises 12 residues. In DNA, the CDR3 is TGTGCCAGCTCAGCGGGTGGCGATACGCAGTATTTT. As protein: CASSAGGDTQYF.

CDR3 DNA sequence: TGTGCCAGCAGACCTGGTGGACAGGGGGAGCGGTCCCAGCATTTT. Its translation is CASRPGGQGERSQHF. The chain has TRBV28 and TRBJ1-5; 10 bases are a match to TRBD1. The CDR3 sequence is 15 residues long. V dropped 6 bases and J dropped 11; count of bases not matched to a gene: 13. CDR1 and CDR2 (germline): MDHEN, SYDVKM. The whole variable domain, remainder taken from reference TRBV28 and TRBJ1-5, is DVKVTQSSRYLVKRTGEKVFLECVQDMDHENMFWYRQDPGLGLRLIYFSYDVKMKEKGDIPEGYSVSREKKERFSLILESASTNQTSMYLCASRPGGQGERSQHFGDGTRLSIL.

The chain combines TRBV27 with TRBJ2-1, with TRBD2 as a possible D gene (5 bases). Trimming left V 0 bases short and J 0 bases short, with 12 bases between. Germline CDR1 is MNHEY and CDR2 is SMNVEV (reference sequence). This CDR3 spans 17 amino acids. The CDR3 here is CASSLSGLPSSYNEQFF. CDR3 sequence (DNA): TGTGCCAGCAGTTTATCAGGACTCCCCAGCTCCTACAATGAGCAGTTCTTC.

This clone was detected only once. The chain combines TRBV7-8 with TRBJ2-1; D possibly corresponds to TRBD2 (6 bases). Trimming stripped 6 bases from V and 8 bases from J, with 14 bases between. The CDR3 spans 13 residues. CDR1 and CDR2 (germline): SGHVS, FQNEAQ. The CDR3 sequence is CASRRDWGDEQFF. In DNA form, the CDR3 reads TGTGCCAGCAGGAGGGACTGGGGCGATGAGCAGTTCTTC.

This sequence joins TRBV4-3 and TRBJ2-3; D is perhaps TRBD2 (5 bases). This CDR3 is built from 16 residues. Germline V gene sequence: CDR1 LGHNA, CDR2 YSLEER. Trimming removed 0 bases at V and 4 bases at J, with 14 bases between. The CDR3: CASSQELAGNADTQYF. CDR3 coding DNA: TGCGCCAGCAGCCAAGAACTGGCCGGGAACGCAGATACGCAGTATTTT.

CDR3: CASSLLYTGGMTDTQYF. The CDR3 bases are TGTGCCAGCAGCTTACTTTATACAGGGGGCATGACAGATACGCAGTATTTT. This rearrangement joins TRBV7-3 to TRBJ2-3; TRBD1 matches at 9 bases. CDR1 SGHTA and CDR2 FQGTGA come from the germline V gene. The trim removed 2 bases at V and 3 bases at J, leaving 9 bases unmatched. This CDR3 spans 17 amino acids.